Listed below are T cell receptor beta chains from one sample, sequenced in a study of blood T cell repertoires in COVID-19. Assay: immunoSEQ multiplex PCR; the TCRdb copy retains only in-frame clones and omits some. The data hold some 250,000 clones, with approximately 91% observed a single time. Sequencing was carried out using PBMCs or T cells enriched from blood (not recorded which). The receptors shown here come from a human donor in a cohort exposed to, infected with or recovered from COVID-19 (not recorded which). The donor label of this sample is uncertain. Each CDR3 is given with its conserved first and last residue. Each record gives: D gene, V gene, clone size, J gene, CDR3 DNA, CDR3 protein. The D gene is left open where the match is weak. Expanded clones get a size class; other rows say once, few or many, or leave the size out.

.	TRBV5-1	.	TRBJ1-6	TGCGCCAGCCGCTGGGAGGGAGGGCAGTCACCCCTCCACTTT	CASRWEGGQSPLHF
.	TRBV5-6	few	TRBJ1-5	TGTGCCAGCAGCTTGTACGGGGAGGACCAGCCCCAGCATTTT	CASSLYGEDQPQHF
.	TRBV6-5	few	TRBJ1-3	TGTGCCAGCAGTTACTCGGCAGGGTTCTCTGGAAACACCATATATTTT	CASSYSAGFSGNTIYF
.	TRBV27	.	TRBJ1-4	TGTGCCAGCAGCTTCTCCCGGGGAAGGGAAAAACTGTTTTTT	CASSFSRGREKLFF
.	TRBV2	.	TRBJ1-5	TGTGCCAGCACCGAGGAGGTGGGCAATCAGCCCCAGCATTTT	CASTEEVGNQPQHF
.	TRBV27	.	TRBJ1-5	TGTGCCAGCAGTTTATCGTACGGGAGCAATCAGCCCCAGCATTTT	CASSLSYGSNQPQHF
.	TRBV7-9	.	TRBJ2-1	TGTGCCAGCAGCTCCGGGGGTGGTGAGCAGTTCTTC	CASSSGGGEQFF
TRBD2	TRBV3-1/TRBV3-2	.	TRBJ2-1	TGTGCCAGCAGCCAAGAGATGGCTAGCGGGGTGAATGAGCAGTTCTTC	CASSQEMASGVNEQFF
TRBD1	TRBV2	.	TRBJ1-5	TGTGCCAGCAGGGACAGGGTAGTGAGCAATCAGCCCCAGCATTTT	CASRDRVVSNQPQHF
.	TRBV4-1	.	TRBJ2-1	TGCGCCAGCAGCCAGATGAAGGGGTTCAATGAGCAGTTCTTC	CASSQMKGFNEQFF
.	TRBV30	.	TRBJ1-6	TGTGCCTGGAGCCCCACTATCGGGGGGGGTTCACCCCTCCACTTT	CAWSPTIGGGSPLHF
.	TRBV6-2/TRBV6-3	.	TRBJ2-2	TGTGCCAGCAGTTACCTGGGGCAAACCGGGGAGCTGTTTTTT	CASSYLGQTGELFF
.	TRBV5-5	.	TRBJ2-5	TGTGCCAGCAGCTTGGTATCGGGACTTGAGAGGGAGACCCAGTACTTC	CASSLVSGLERETQYF
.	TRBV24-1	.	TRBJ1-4	TGTGCCACCAGTGATTTCGGCCGGGGAGTCGACCCTGAAAAACTGTTTTTT	CATSDFGRGVDPEKLFF
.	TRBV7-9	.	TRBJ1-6	TGTGCCAGCAGCTTTGGGCGTCGAGAACCCCTCCACTTT	CASSFGRREPLHF
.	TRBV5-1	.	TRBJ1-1	TGCGCCAGCAGCTTGGAGACAGGGAACACTGAAGCTTTCTTT	CASSLETGNTEAFF
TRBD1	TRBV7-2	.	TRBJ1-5	TGTGCCAGCAGCCCGGGGACAGGAAGATATAGCAATCAGCCCCAGCATTTT	CASSPGTGRYSNQPQHF
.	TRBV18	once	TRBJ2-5	TGTGCCAGCTCACCGAGGGACATCAGTTTCGAGACCCAGTACTTC	CASSPRDISFETQYF
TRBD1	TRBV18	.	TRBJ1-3	TGTGCCAGCTCACTATCAACCGGGACAGGCTCTGGAAACACCATATATTTT	CASSLSTGTGSGNTIYF
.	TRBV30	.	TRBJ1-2	TGTGCCTGGATTATTGCAGGGCACACTAACTATGGCTACACCTTC	CAWIIAGHTNYGYTF
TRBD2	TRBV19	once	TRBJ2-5	TGTGCCAGTGCGGGGGAGCCCCTCCAAGAGACCCAGTACTTC	CASAGEPLQETQYF
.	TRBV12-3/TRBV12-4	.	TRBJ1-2	TGTGCCAGCGGAGCAGGGATGATGGGCTACACCTTC	CASGAGMMGYTF
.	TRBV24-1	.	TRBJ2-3	TGTGCCACTTCCGACAGAGGCACAGATACGCAGTATTTT	CATSDRGTDTQYF
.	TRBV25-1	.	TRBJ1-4	TGTGCGGGGGGGGAGTTAGGTGAAAAACTGTTTTTT	CAGGELGEKLFF
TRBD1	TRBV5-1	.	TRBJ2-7	TGCGCCAGCAGCCGAGGGGTCGCAGGGGGATTTTACGAGCAGTACTTC	CASSRGVAGGFYEQYF
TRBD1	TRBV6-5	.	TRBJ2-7	TGTGCCAGCAGTTACTCCGCGACAGGGGACTCCTACGAGCAGTACTTC	CASSYSATGDSYEQYF
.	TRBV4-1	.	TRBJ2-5	TGCGCCAGCCGCTCATGGGCGGGGAAGGAAGAGACCCAGTACTTC	CASRSWAGKEETQYF
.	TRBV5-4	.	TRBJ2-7	TGTGCCAGCAGCGGAGGGACAGTTATATACGAGCAGTACTTC	CASSGGTVIYEQYF
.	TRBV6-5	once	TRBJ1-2	TGTGGGACCCCGGAGGATGGCTACACCTTC	CGTPEDGYTF
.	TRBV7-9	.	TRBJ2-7	TGTGCCAGCAGCCATAACCCGCGGGACGTCGACTCCTACGAGCAGTACTTC	CASSHNPRDVDSYEQYF
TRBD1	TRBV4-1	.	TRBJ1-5	TGCGCCAGCAGCACCTCAAGGGACAGGGGACTTCAGCCCCAGCATTTT	CASSTSRDRGLQPQHF
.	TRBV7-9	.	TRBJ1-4	TGTGCCAGCGGGCGAAACAGGGACCTTGAAAAACTGTTTTTT	CASGRNRDLEKLFF
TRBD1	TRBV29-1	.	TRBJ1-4	TGCAGCGTTCTACAGGGGCTCTCAACTAATGAAAAACTGTTTTTT	CSVLQGLSTNEKLFF
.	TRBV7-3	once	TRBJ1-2	TGTGCCAGCAGCTTATTGGGAGGGGACAATGGCTACACCTTC	CASSLLGGDNGYTF
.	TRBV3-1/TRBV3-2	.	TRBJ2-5	TGTGCCAGCATCCTAGGCGAGCGGCAAGAGACCCAGTACTTC	CASILGERQETQYF
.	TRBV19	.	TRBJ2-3	TGTGCCAGTAGTGTGCGGGGCTCGACAGGGTCAGATACGCAGTATTTT	CASSVRGSTGSDTQYF
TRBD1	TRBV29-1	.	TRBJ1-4	TGCAGCGTTGAAGATCTAAGTAGGACAGGGAAACTGTTTTTT	CSVEDLSRTGKLFF
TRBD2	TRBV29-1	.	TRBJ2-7	TGCAGCGTTGGTAGCGGGGGTTCCTACGAGCAGTACTTC	CSVGSGGSYEQYF
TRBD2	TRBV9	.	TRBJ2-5	TGTGCCAGCAGCGCGAGTACCACTAGCGGGGGGGAGAAAGAGACCCAGTACTTC	CASSASTTSGGEKETQYF
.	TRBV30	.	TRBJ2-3	TGTGCCTGGAGTATTCACAACACAGATACGCAGTATTTT	CAWSIHNTDTQYF
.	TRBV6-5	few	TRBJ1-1	TGTGCCAGCAGACAGGACAGCCTACGCACTGAAGCTTTCTTT	CASRQDSLRTEAFF
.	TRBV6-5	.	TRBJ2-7	TGTGCCAGTTCGCCAGGGGTGGGGTACGAGCAGTACTTC	CASSPGVGYEQYF
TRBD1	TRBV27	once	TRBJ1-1	TGTGCCATCGCAGGGTCAGGGGGCGAGTCGGCTGAAGCTTTCTTT	CAIAGSGGESAEAFF
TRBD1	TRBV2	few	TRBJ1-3	TGTGCCAGCAGACGGGACAGCTCTGGAAACACCATATATTTT	CASRRDSSGNTIYF
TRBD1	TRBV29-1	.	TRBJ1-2	TGCAGCGTGAAGCAGGGGGGCCCGGATGGCTACACCTTC	CSVKQGGPDGYTF
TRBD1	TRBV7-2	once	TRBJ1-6	TGTGCCAGCAGCATGACAGGGTCCGACGTTGTCCACTTT	CASSMTGSDVVHF